This T cell receptor (beta chain) appears in the sequencing data of a study of cytomegalovirus exposure and HLA in healthy donors. Findings and caveats of the study: Because they were indistinguishable, some V segments, including TRBV6-2 and TRBV6-3, were excluded. With later analysis, a missense DCLRE1C variant became linked to TCR beta V- and J-gene trimming.

Researchers ran the PCR with 60 Vbeta and 13 Jbeta primers. Produced via immunoSEQ multiplex PCR; TCRdb's table is partial and in-frame only. The data contain fewer than 130,000 clones, 60% to 70% of them singletons. Germline V gene sequence: CDR1 MGHRA, CDR2 YSYEKL. The V gene lost 4 bases and the J gene lost 4 bases, with 21 bases spanning the gap. This CDR3 has 17 residues. In the case of this clone: What it binds is not known.

V usage is TRBV4-1 and J usage is TRBJ2-3; D perhaps matches TRBD2 (6 bases). Sample: PBMCs. The source is a man aged 25-45 years in good health and CMV-seropositive. CDR3 DNA sequence: TGCGCCAGCAGCCGAATACTACTAGCAACAAGGTCAGATACGCAGTATTTT. Its translation is CASSRILLATRSDTQYF.